The clone carrying this TCR beta chain was picked up one time. What it binds is unknown. Sequencing was performed with immunoSEQ multiplex PCR; in TCRdb, only in-frame clones are kept and a portion is missing. The sample includes almost 65,000 clones, around 83% seen only once; the top ten take 0.65% to 0.85%. This specimen comes from a study of OX40 agonist ivuxolimab in advanced cancers. Whole-study results and caveats: Clonal expansion was seen in CD4+ and CD8+ blood T cells by week 6 at 0.1 to 3.0 mg/kg. Relative to CD4+ cells, CD8+ T cells on average had more expanded clones.

This receptor was obtained from an adult with an advanced solid tumor such as melanoma, head and neck, liver or kidney cancer. The material sequenced was CD4+ or CD8+ T cells sorted from blood, taken in a trial of the OX40 agonist ivuxolimab.

CDR3 sequence reads: CASSLSWERAPYNEQFF. CDR3 sequence (DNA): TGTGCCAGCAGCCTCAGTTGGGAGAGGGCTCCCTACAATGAGCAGTTCTTC. This sequence joins TRBV11-3 and TRBJ2-1, with a weak D call TRBD2 (5 bases). The V gene lost 5 bases and the J gene lost 2 bases, with 19 bases spanning the gap. Germline assignment: CDR1 SGHNT and CDR2 YENEEA. The CDR3 length is 17 residues.